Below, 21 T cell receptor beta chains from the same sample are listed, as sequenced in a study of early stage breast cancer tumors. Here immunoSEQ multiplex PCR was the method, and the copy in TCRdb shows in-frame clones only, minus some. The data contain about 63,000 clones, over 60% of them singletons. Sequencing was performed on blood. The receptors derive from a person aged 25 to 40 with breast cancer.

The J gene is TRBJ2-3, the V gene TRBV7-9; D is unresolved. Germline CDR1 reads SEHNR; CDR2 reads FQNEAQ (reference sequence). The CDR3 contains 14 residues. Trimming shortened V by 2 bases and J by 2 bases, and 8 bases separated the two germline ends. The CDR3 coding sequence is TGTGCCAGCAGCTTAAGAGGTGTCACAGATACGCAGTATTTT. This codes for CASSLRGVTDTQYF.

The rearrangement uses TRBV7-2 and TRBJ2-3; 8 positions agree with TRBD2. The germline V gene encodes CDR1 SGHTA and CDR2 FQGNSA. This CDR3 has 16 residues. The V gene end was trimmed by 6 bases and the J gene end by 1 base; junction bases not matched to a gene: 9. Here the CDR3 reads CASREIAGSRTDTQYF. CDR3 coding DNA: TGTGCCAGCAGAGAAATAGCGGGATCACGCACAGATACGCAGTATTTT.

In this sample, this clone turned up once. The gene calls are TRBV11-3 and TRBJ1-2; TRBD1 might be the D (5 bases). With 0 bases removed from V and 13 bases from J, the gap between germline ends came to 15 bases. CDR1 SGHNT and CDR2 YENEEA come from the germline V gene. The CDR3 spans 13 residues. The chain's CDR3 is CASSLDPQGVATF. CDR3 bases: TGTGCCAGCAGCTTAGACCCCCAAGGGGTGGCCACCTTC.

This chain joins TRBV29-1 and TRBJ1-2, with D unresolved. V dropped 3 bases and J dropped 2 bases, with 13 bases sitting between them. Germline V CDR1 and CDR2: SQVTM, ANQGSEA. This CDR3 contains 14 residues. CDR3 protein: CSVEVGVPNYGYTF. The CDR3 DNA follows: TGCAGCGTTGAGGTCGGGGTCCCAAACTATGGCTACACCTTC.

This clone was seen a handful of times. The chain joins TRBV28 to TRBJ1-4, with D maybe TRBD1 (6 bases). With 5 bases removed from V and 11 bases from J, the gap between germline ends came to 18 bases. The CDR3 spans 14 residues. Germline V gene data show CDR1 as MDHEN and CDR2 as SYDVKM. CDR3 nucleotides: TGTGCCAGCAGTCCTATTTTGGGGGGGCACAAACTGTTTTTT. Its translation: CASSPILGGHKLFF.

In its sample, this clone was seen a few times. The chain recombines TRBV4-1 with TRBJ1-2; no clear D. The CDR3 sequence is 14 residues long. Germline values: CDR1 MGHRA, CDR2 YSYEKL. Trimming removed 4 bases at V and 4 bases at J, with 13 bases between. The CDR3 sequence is CASSLGPRGYGYTF. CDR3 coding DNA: TGCGCCAGCAGCCTTGGTCCCCGGGGCTATGGCTACACCTTC.

CDR3 in DNA: TGTGCCAGCAGTGAATGGGGGGACAATCAGCCCCAGCATTTT. Its protein is CASSEWGDNQPQHF. The rearrangement uses TRBV25-1 and TRBJ1-5; D might be TRBD1 (5 bases). V lost 1 base to trimming and J lost 3 bases, with 7 bases between them. Looked up from germline, CDR1 is MGHDK and CDR2 is SYGVNS. There are 14 residues in the CDR3.

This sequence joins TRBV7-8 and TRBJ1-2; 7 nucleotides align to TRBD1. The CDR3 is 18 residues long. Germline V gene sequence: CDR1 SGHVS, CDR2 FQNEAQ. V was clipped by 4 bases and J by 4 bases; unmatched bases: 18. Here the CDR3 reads CASSWGANGAGGFYGYTF. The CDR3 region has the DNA TGTGCCAGCAGCTGGGGGGCCAATGGGGCAGGGGGATTCTATGGCTACACCTTC.

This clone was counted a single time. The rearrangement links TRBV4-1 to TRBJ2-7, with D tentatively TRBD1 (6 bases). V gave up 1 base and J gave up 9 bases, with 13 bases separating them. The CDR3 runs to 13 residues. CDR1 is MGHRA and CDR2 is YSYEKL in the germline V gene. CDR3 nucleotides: TGCGCCAGCAGCCAAGTGAGCAGGGGAACGCAGTACTTC. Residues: CASSQVSRGTQYF.

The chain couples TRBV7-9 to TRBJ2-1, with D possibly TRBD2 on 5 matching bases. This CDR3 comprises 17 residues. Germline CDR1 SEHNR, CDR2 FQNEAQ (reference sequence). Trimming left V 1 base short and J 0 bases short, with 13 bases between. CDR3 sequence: CASSLERGLSSYNEQFF. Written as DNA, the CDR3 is TGTGCCAGCAGCTTAGAGCGCGGGTTGAGCTCCTACAATGAGCAGTTCTTC. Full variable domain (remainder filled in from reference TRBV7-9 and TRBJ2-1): DTGVSQNPRHKITKRGQNVTFRCDPISEHNRLYWYRQTLGQGPEFLTYFQNEAQLEKSRLLSDRFSAERPKGSFSTLEIQRTEQGDSAMYLCASSLERGLSSYNEQFFGPGTRLTVL.

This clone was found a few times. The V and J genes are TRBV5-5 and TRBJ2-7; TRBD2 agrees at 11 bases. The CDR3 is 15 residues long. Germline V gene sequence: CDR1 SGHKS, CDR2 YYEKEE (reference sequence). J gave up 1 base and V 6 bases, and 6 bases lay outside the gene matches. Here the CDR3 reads CASIDSGRASYEQYF. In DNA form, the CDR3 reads TGTGCCAGCATCGATAGCGGGAGGGCATCCTACGAGCAGTACTTC. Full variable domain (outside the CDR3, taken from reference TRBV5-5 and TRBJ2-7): DAGVTQSPTHLIKTRGQQVTLRCSPISGHKSVSWYQQVLGQGPQFIFQYYEKEERGRGNFPDRFSARQFPNYSSELNVNALLLGDSALYLCASIDSGRASYEQYFGPGTRLTVT.

This chain's CDR3 is CASSSAGSTEAFF. The CDR3 DNA reads as TGCGCCAGCAGCTCGGCAGGGTCCACTGAAGCTTTCTTT. The chain recombines TRBV5-1 with TRBJ1-1, with a weak D call TRBD1 (5 bases). Per germline, CDR1 SGHRS and CDR2 YFSETQ. V was trimmed by 3 bases and J by 4 bases, leaving 10 bases between them. The CDR3 has 13 residues.

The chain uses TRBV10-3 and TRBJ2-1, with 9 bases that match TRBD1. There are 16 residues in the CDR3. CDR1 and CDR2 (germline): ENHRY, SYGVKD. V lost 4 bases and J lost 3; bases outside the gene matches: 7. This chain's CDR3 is CAISVPGQGHYNEQFF. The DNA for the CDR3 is TGTGCCATCAGTGTGCCAGGACAGGGGCACTACAATGAGCAGTTCTTC.

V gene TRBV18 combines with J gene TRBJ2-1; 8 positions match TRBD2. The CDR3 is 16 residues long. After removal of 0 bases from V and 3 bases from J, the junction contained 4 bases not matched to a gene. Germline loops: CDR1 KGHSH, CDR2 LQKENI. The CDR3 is CASSPPGSGVYNEQFF. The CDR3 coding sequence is TGTGCCAGCTCACCACCGGGTAGCGGGGTCTACAATGAGCAGTTCTTC.

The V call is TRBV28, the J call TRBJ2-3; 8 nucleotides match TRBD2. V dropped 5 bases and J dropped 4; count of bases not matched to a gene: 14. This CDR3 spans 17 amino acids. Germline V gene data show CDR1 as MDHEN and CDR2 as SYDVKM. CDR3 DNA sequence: TGTGCCAGCAGTCAGCTCTCCGGACCCGGGAGGGCAGATACGCAGTATTTT. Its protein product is CASSQLSGPGRADTQYF.

The CDR3 bases are TGTGCCAGCAGCGAGACTAGCGGGAGTGCAGATACGCAGTATTTT. Amino acid sequence: CASSETSGSADTQYF. The rearrangement joins TRBV9 to TRBJ2-3; TRBD2 matches 12 bases. Germline V gene data show CDR1 as SGDLS and CDR2 as YYNGEE. The V gene end was trimmed by 3 bases and the J gene end by 4 bases; junction bases not matched to a gene: 3. The CDR3 is 15 residues long.

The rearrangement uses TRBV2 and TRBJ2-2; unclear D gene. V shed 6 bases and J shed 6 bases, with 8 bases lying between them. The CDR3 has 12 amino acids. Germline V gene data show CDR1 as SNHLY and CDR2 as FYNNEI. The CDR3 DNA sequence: TGTGCCAGCAGGGCCTTATCCGGGGAGCTGTTTTTT. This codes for CASRALSGELFF.

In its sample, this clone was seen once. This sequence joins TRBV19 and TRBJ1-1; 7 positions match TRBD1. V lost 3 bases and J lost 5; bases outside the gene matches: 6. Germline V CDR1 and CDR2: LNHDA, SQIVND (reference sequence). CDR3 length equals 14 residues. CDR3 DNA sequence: TGTGCCAGTAGTATTGACAGGGTAGGGACTGAAGCTTTCTTT. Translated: CASSIDRVGTEAFF.

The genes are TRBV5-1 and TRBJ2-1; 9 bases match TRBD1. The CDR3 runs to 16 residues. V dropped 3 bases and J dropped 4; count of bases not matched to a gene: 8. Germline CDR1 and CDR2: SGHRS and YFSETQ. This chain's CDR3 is CASSSQGAEGYNEQFF. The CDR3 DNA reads TGCGCCAGCAGCTCACAGGGGGCGGAGGGATACAATGAGCAGTTCTTC.

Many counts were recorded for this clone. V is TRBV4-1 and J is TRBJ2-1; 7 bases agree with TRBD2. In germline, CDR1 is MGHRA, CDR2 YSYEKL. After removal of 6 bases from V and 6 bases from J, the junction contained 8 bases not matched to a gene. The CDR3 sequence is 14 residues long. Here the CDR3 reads CASRSSGMSNEQFF. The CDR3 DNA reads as TGCGCCAGCAGGTCCAGCGGGATGAGCAATGAGCAGTTCTTC.

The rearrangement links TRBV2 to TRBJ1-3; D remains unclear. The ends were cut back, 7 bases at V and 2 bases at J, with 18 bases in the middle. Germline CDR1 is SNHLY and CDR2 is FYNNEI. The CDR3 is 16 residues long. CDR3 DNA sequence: TGTGCCAGCACAATAGACGACGCAAGCCCTGGAAACACCATATATTTT. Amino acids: CASTIDDASPGNTIYF.